This T cell receptor beta chain emerged from a study of OX40 agonist ivuxolimab in advanced cancers. V lost 0 bases to trimming and J lost 0 bases, with 5 bases between them. The CDR3 spans 14 residues. CDR1 and CDR2 from the germline V gene are SGDLS and YYNGEE. The table came from immunoSEQ multiplex PCR; TCRdb's copy has only in-frame clones and leaves some out. This sample has tens of thousands of clones, with 75% to 90% found just once. This clone was seen just once. This specimen was CD4+ or CD8+ T cells sorted from blood, taken in a trial of the OX40 agonist ivuxolimab. The source is an adult with an advanced solid tumor such as melanoma, head and neck, liver or kidney cancer. The chain couples TRBV9 to TRBJ2-3; unclear D gene. CDR3: CASSVASSTDTQYF. The CDR3 DNA reads TGTGCCAGCAGCGTAGCCTCGAGCACAGATACGCAGTATTTT.